The entry that follows covers one T cell receptor (beta chain) sequence. Its recognized antigen is unknown. No quality values exist for individual bases; no much larger clone is one base distant. The data belong to a study of shared clonotypes between healthy human individuals (dated by TCRdb to the early 2020s). Regarding the study in general: The cohort included three men and a couple of women between 18 and 49 years of age. For each donor, three plates each were used for CD4 naive and CD4 memory, two plates were used for CD8 naive, and one plate was used for CD8 memory. To estimate repertoire size and how much clonotype sharing occurs between individuals, the study deeply sequenced the blood TCR repertoires of several healthy adults. To increase sequencing depth and limit assay-specific biases, different laboratories used diverse techniques to prepare libraries and sequence TCR repertoires. Per donor, leukapheresis produced somewhere between about 0.8 and 9.5 billion PBMCs.

TCR CDR3 regions were amplified from genomic DNA by multiplex PCR using the deep immunoSEQ assay. Genomic DNA extracted from each cell subset was distributed evenly over all wells of several immunoSEQ 96-well plates, and each plate served as one replicate. For sorted subsets, about 210 ng of genomic DNA, equivalent to some 33,000 T cell genomes, went into each replicate PCR. The purified libraries were quantified using a Qubit 3.0 fluorometer, sized with a Bioanalyzer 2100, and then quantified again using the KAPA Library Quantification kit. Every immunoSEQ 96-well plate was sequenced on a separate single-read 150-cycle Illumina NextSeq 550 flow cell. Turning to the authors' computational methods: Because the immunoSEQ output included only junctional sequences and no quality scores, the filtering could not be the same as the filtering used for full-length reads. Sequences were annotated with PyIR, a Python wrapper for IgBLAST v1.9, and V/J genes and CDR3 were assigned using IMGT germline references. Any read was removed if the V/J assignment was weak (E-value above 1e-6), the CDR3 was missing, or the read contained stop codons, out-of-frame junctions, or ambiguous translated residues. V3J clonotypes were defined as sequences sharing an identical inferred V gene, J gene, and CDR3 amino acid sequence. Percentage overlap between repertoires was computed as shared unique clonotypes divided by the size of the smaller repertoire. Richness of each repertoire was evaluated using RTK rarefaction, the Chao1 estimator, and Recon v2.1 estimates of unobserved clonotypes. OLGA was used to compute generation probabilities for all TCRbeta clonotypes that the gDNA method yielded from several donors. TCRdb provides this immuneACCESS table in a form limited to in-frame rearrangements. Some clones are lacking; in checked studies, under half of them reflect an unresolved V gene, and why the rest are absent is not known. That table gives V, J and clone size, and the DNA gave D and trimming. Across this sample there are roughly 2 million clones, with about 95% seen only once. About 1.1% of the sample belongs to the ten largest clones.

General study outcomes and caveats: Higher generation probabilities were observed for clonotypes shared by all four sorted-subset donors than for non-shared clonotypes. Because the study included only a small number of donors, the genetic and exposure-history diversity represented was limited. Pairwise subsampling led to the expectation that sequencing depth would affect the degree of clonotype sharing among donors. Incomplete sequencing was indicated by rarefaction of sorted-subset datasets, despite the large sequencing depth. Sharing across a few donors was observed for roughly 5% of naive CD4, over 3% of naive CD8, roughly 2.3% of memory CD4, and around 0.4% of memory CD8 clonotypes. Estimated clonotype richness was generally larger for naive than for memory subsets. Sampling was limited to blood, and TCR repertoires in tissue likely differ from TCR repertoires in blood.

Germline trimming: 0 bases from V, 2 bases from J; junction bases outside gene matches: 4. The germline V gene (reference sequence) gives CDR1 as MNHNY and CDR2 as SVGAGI. From cysteine to phenylalanine, the CDR3 is 16 amino acids long. The retained sequence is limited to the CDR3, 48 bases, with the frame set at the first base. CD8 naive samples were obtained by positive selection for CCR7 among CD45RO-negative cells, yielding a CD45RA+CCR7+ population from which TemRA cells were excluded. Donors were healthy HIV-negative adults with no recently reported acute infections or vaccinations. Every donor was a Caucasian adult living in Nashville, Tennessee, USA. After blood collection by leukapheresis, PBMCs were isolated using Ficoll-Histopaque density gradient centrifugation and then cryopreserved in the vapor phase of liquid nitrogen. Analytical flow cytometry was used to check the purity and quantity of every magnetically sorted T cell population. From each sorted fraction, genomic DNA was isolated and quantified by UV absorbance on a Nanodrop 2000c.

Source material: naive CD8+ T cells sorted from blood. The cell subset or site label, as the study defines it: CD45RA+CCR7+. The chain was built from TRBV6-6 and TRBJ2-1; 7 middle bases align to TRBD2. The TCR originated in a man in his late teens or twenties in good health. The CDR3 here reads CASSYSSGDAYNEQFF. The nucleotide sequence is TGTGCCAGCAGTTACTCGAGCGGGGACGCCTACAATGAGCAGTTCTTC.